This T cell receptor beta chain was identified during a study of shared clonotypes between healthy human individuals. The germline V and J ends were trimmed by 6 bases and 4 bases, with 13 bases remaining between them. CDR3 length: 15 amino acids. Per the germline V gene, CDR1 is MDHEN and CDR2 is SYDVKM. The study's findings and limits: Donor scarcity curtailed the genetic and exposure-history diversity represented herein.

Original analysis: Filtering differed because ImmunoSEQ produced junction-only sequences that carried no quality scores. Sequencing used immunoSEQ multiplex PCR; TCRdb keeps in-frame clones, though not all of them. V, J and clone size were drawn from that table, and D and trimming were deduced from the DNA. The repertoire consists of some 1.4 million clones, with approximately 97% occurring once and the leading ten covering approximately 1.2%. In regard to this clone: What it binds is not known.

The receptor was isolated from a man aged 25 to 40 in good health. The sequenced material came from naive CD4+ T cells sorted from blood. The subset is: CD45RA+ positively selected. The chain joins TRBV28 to TRBJ2-6; no definite D call. The CDR3 bases are TGTGCCAGCAGCCGAACCAATCCGGGGGCCAACGTCCTGACTTTC. It codes for CASSRTNPGANVLTF. Together with reference TRBV28 and TRBJ2-6, the CDR3 gives the full variable domain: DVKVTQSSRYLVKRTGEKVFLECVQDMDHENMFWYRQDPGLGLRLIYFSYDVKMKEKGDIPEGYSVSREKKERFSLILESASTNQTSMYLCASSRTNPGANVLTFGAGSRLTVL.